This T cell receptor beta chain comes out of a study of CD8 T cells in ankylosing spondylitis. General study results and limits: Researchers report that disease-linked clones proved CD8+ and relatively rare in peripheral blood. In ankylosing spondylitis patients, matched synovial fluid reportedly showed significant enrichment of disease-linked clones.

Worth noting for this clonotype: The antigen remains undetermined.

TCRdb reanalysed the 5' RACE reads using MiXCR and keeps one entry per CDR3 protein. The repertoire holds some 200,000 distinct CDR3 sequences, 10% to 15% seen once, with 16% in the top ten. Sequenced material: blood, either unsorted or a sorted T cell fraction (not recorded which). The receptor was isolated from a male donor with ankylosing spondylitis or in good health (not recorded which).

CDR3 amino acids: CASSVGGTTPREETQYF. Here the CDR3 DNA reads TGCGCCAGCAGTGTTGGGGGGACTACTCCCCGAGAAGAGACCCAGTACTTC. This sequence joins TRBV10-1 and TRBJ2-5, with TRBD2 matching 7 bases. Unmatched junction bases numbered 14, after V lost 4 bases and J lost 3 bases. The CDR3 length is 17 residues. Per the germline V gene, CDR1 is WNHNN and CDR2 is SYGVQD (reference sequence).